This entry is about one TCR beta chain. Its antigen is not known. With 5 bases removed from V and 0 bases from J, the gap between germline ends came to 7 bases. From germline, CDR1 is GTSNPN and CDR2 SVGIG (reference sequence). CDR3 length: 12 amino acids. It was with 60 Vbeta and 13 Jbeta primers that the PCR ran. Assay used: immunoSEQ multiplex PCR; TCRdb lists only in-frame clones, some missing. Among around 160,000 clones, around 86% were seen once, and the ten largest hold approximately 4%. The data belong to a study of cytomegalovirus exposure and HLA in healthy donors. Study-wide results and caveats: In a later analysis, across HLA loci, associated TCR counts were highest for DRB1, lowest for HLA-C. The dataset shows that most TCR sequences were rare, while some public TCRs occurred in many donors.

The receptor's source is a man between 45 and 60 years old in good health and CMV-seropositive. Sequencing was carried out using PBMCs. V usage is TRBV30 and J usage is TRBJ1-2; D gene ambiguous. Here the CDR3 DNA reads TGTGCCTGGTATCTCGCTAACTATGGCTACACCTTC. It specifies CAWYLANYGYTF.